Listed here are 6 T cell receptor beta chains from one sample, sequenced in a study of blood T cell repertoires in COVID-19. Clones were read by immunoSEQ multiplex PCR, and TCRdb kept only the in-frame ones, dropping some. The data contain fewer than 350,000 clones, roughly nine tenths of them singletons. Sequences were obtained from peripheral blood. All receptors derive from a young woman with COVID-19, enrolled during active disease.

V and J are TRBV6-6 and TRBJ2-7; tentative D call: TRBD2 (6 bases). V lost 7 bases and J lost 2, with 12 bases in between. This CDR3 is built from 13 residues. Germline assignment: CDR1 MNHNY and CDR2 SVGAGI (reference sequence). The CDR3, as DNA: TGTGCCAGCATTGGAGGGGTAGCCTACGAGCAGTACTTC. This sequence encodes CASIGGVAYEQYF.

The J gene is TRBJ2-7, the V gene TRBV10-3; the D gene is possibly TRBD2 (6 bases). Germline lookup yields CDR1 ENHRY and CDR2 SYGVKD. The CDR3 contains 16 residues. Trimming shortened V by 2 bases and J by 2 bases, and 16 bases separated the two germline ends. Here the CDR3 DNA reads TGTGCCATCAGTGAGCCGGCCAGGGACTCCCCCTACGAGCAGTACTTC. Translation gives CAISEPARDSPYEQYF.

This sequence joins TRBV6-1 and TRBJ2-7, with D perhaps TRBD2 (6 bases). Germline V CDR1 and CDR2: MNHNS, SASEGT. CDR3 length: 15 amino acids. With 2 bases removed from V and 0 bases from J, the gap between germline ends came to 11 bases. The CDR3: CASSELEGSSYEQYF. CDR3 nucleotides: TGTGCCAGCAGTGAATTGGAGGGGAGCTCCTACGAGCAGTACTTC.

The chain combines TRBV7-6 with TRBJ1-1; weak D call: TRBD1 (5 bases). The length of the CDR3 is 15 residues. Between the trimmed V and J ends, which lost 1 base and 2 bases, there was a span of 11 bases. Germline CDR1 and CDR2: SGHVS and FNYEAQ. The CDR3 sequence: CASSLEGVPNTEAFF. The CDR3 DNA reads TGTGCCAGCAGCTTAGAAGGGGTACCTAACACTGAAGCTTTCTTT.

This rearrangement joins TRBV7-6 to TRBJ1-1; 7 bases fit TRBD1. Germline values: CDR1 SGHVS, CDR2 FNYEAQ. CDR3 size: 16 residues. Germline trimming cut 1 base from V and 3 bases from J; bases unmatched to any gene: 8. CDR3 residues: CASSLGSTGVYTEAFF. CDR3 bases: TGTGCCAGCAGCTTAGGATCAACAGGGGTGTACACTGAAGCTTTCTTT. The complete variable domain, with remaining parts taken from reference TRBV7-6 and TRBJ1-1, reads GAGVSQSPRYKVTKRGQDVALRCDPISGHVSLYWYRQALGQGPEFLTYFNYEAQQDKSGLPNDRFSAERPEGSISTLTIQRTEQRDSAMYRCASSLGSTGVYTEAFFGQGTRLTVV.

The chain couples TRBV27 to TRBJ1-2; maybe TRBD1 (5 bases). This CDR3 has 14 amino acids. Germline CDR1 is MNHEY and CDR2 is SMNVEV (reference sequence). V was pared by 6 bases and J by 2 bases, with 13 bases between. The CDR3 region has the DNA TGTGCCAGCAGCGACCCGACAGTGAACTATGGCTACACCTTC. This translates into CASSDPTVNYGYTF.